These T cell receptor beta chains were read from a single sample in a study of cytomegalovirus exposure and HLA in healthy donors. The data were produced by immunoSEQ multiplex PCR, yet TCRdb's version contains in-frame clones alone and is incomplete. The table lists 160,000 or so clones, approximately 88% of them singletons. The sample consisted of PBMCs. The source of these receptors is a man aged 30-40 years in good health and CMV-seronegative. The CDR3 runs from the conserved cysteine through the conserved F or W. Fields, in order: clone size, D gene, J gene, V gene, CDR3 protein, CDR3 DNA. D genes are given only for firm matches. Size tells how often a clone was seen (once, few, many) or the class of an expanded clone, and some rows leave it out.

NA	TRBD1	TRBJ2-7	TRBV19	CASSSPTGGADSYEQYF	TGTGCCAGTAGCTCCCCTACAGGGGGCGCAGACTCCTACGAGCAGTACTTC
NA	NA	TRBJ2-5	TRBV5-4	CASSSPPGETQYF	TGTGCCAGCAGCTCCCCCCCAGGGGAGACCCAGTACTTC
NA	NA	TRBJ1-4	TRBV4-3	CASSLGGTNEKLFF	TGCGCCAGCAGCCTGGGGGGAACTAATGAAAAACTGTTTTTT
NA	NA	TRBJ2-1	TRBV2	CATGGGQIYNEQFF	TGTGCCACAGGAGGGGGACAGATATACAATGAGCAGTTCTTC
NA	TRBD1	TRBJ2-5	TRBV6-1	CASSRWDRFSETQYF	TGTGCCAGCAGTCGCTGGGACAGATTCTCGGAGACCCAGTACTTC
few	TRBD1	TRBJ2-7	TRBV25-1	CASSQQGNEQYF	TGTGCCAGCAGTCAACAGGGGAACGAGCAGTACTTC
NA	TRBD1	TRBJ2-5	TRBV6-1	CASDTGGETQYF	TGTGCCAGCGATACAGGGGGGGAGACCCAGTACTTC
NA	TRBD1	TRBJ1-2	TRBV5-8	CASSVGQHNFASF	TGTGCCAGCAGCGTGGGACAGCATAATTTTGCTTCCTTC
NA	TRBD2	TRBJ2-2	TRBV6-5	CASRRLAGETGELFF	TGTGCCAGCAGACGACTAGCGGGAGAGACCGGGGAGCTGTTTTTT
NA	TRBD2	TRBJ2-1	TRBV4-3	CASSQDLATSGSREQFF	TGCGCCAGCAGCCAAGATCTCGCCACTAGCGGGAGTCGGGAGCAGTTCTTC
once	NA	TRBJ2-7	TRBV6-5	CASSSTASDEQYF	TGTGCCAGCAGTAGTACGGCTAGCGACGAGCAGTACTTC
NA	TRBD2	TRBJ2-1	TRBV19	CASRRTSGTYNEQFF	TGTGCCAGTAGGCGGACTAGCGGTACCTACAATGAGCAGTTCTTC
few	TRBD2	TRBJ2-1	TRBV9	CASSERGSGGEQFF	TGTGCCAGCAGCGAGAGGGGTAGCGGGGGTGAGCAGTTCTTC
NA	NA	TRBJ1-2	TRBV5-1	CASSLDAGAYGYTF	TGCGCCAGCAGCTTGGACGCAGGGGCTTATGGCTACACCTTC
NA	TRBD2	TRBJ2-2	TRBV5-1	CASSLSGLAEITGELFF	TGCGCCAGCAGCTTGTCCGGCCTAGCGGAGATTACCGGGGAGCTGTTTTTT
NA	NA	TRBJ1-1	TRBV11-3	CASSAGGGTEAFF	TGTGCCAGCAGTGCTGGGGGGGGAACTGAAGCTTTCTTT
few	NA	TRBJ2-5	TRBV5-1	CASSKGVQETQYF	TGCGCCAGCAGCAAGGGGGTCCAAGAGACCCAGTACTTC
NA	NA	TRBJ2-5	TRBV30	CAWSVRTALLYF	TGTGCCTGGAGTGTCAGAACAGCCCTTCTGTACTTC
NA	NA	TRBJ1-6	TRBV28	CASSLGGESPLHF	TGTGCCAGCAGTTTGGGGGGGGAGTCACCCCTCCACTTT
once	TRBD1	TRBJ1-5	TRBV2	CASRQGQGRPQPQHF	TGTGCCAGCAGACAGGGACAGGGGAGGCCTCAGCCCCAGCATTTT
NA	NA	TRBJ1-1	TRBV6-5	CASSYQSGQPITEAFF	TGTGCCAGCAGTTACCAGTCCGGACAGCCGATCACTGAAGCTTTCTTT
NA	TRBD1	TRBJ2-4	TRBV6-5	CASSRRGQGAHIQYF	TGTGCCAGCAGTCGCCGCGGACAGGGGGCTCACATTCAGTACTTC
NA	NA	TRBJ1-2	TRBV7-6	CASSPLGGVGYTF	TGTGCCAGCAGCCCTTTGGGGGGTGTCGGCTACACCTTC
NA	NA	TRBJ1-1	TRBV13	CASSLEGGDRYTEAFF	TGTGCCAGCAGCTTAGAAGGAGGGGATCGGTACACTGAAGCTTTCTTT
NA	NA	TRBJ2-3	TRBV7-8	CASSTRQRFSTDTQYF	TGTGCCAGCAGCACCCGACAGCGATTTAGCACAGATACGCAGTATTTT
NA	NA	TRBJ1-2	TRBV30	CAWSFATGRRDGYTF	TGTGCCTGGAGTTTTGCGACAGGCCGAAGAGATGGCTACACCTTC
once	NA	TRBJ1-1	TRBV11-2	CASSLTALNTEAFF	TGTGCCAGCAGCTTGACAGCGCTGAACACTGAAGCTTTCTTT
few	TRBD2	TRBJ2-7	TRBV9	CASSVGGDGYYEQYF	TGTGCCAGCAGCGTGGGGGGGGACGGGTACTACGAGCAGTACTTC
NA	TRBD1	TRBJ1-2	TRBV7-9	CASSLAGQGSFGYTF	TGTGCCAGCAGCTTAGCGGGACAGGGTTCCTTCGGCTACACCTTC
NA	TRBD1	TRBJ2-1	TRBV27	CASRSSGQGWNEQFF	TGTGCCAGCAGATCTTCGGGACAGGGGTGGAATGAGCAGTTCTTC
NA	NA	TRBJ2-7	TRBV14	CASSQGGFPTYEQYF	TGTGCCAGCAGCCAAGGCGGGTTTCCTACCTACGAGCAGTACTTC
NA	TRBD1	TRBJ2-7	TRBV27	CASNIDRGEQYF	TGTGCCAGCAACATCGACAGGGGCGAGCAGTACTTC
NA	NA	TRBJ2-1	TRBV6-6	CASSYVGPREQFF	TGTGCCAGCAGTTACGTGGGGCCCAGGGAGCAGTTCTTC
NA	TRBD2	TRBJ2-7	TRBV27	CASSVAGLAGGAEQYF	TGTGCCAGCAGTGTCGCGGGACTAGCGGGAGGGGCCGAGCAGTACTTC
once	NA	TRBJ1-2	TRBV7-2	CASSVEGGGPYGYTF	TGTGCCAGCAGCGTTGAGGGAGGTGGGCCCTATGGCTACACCTTC
NA	TRBD2	TRBJ2-1	TRBV29-1	CSGSSGRASRGVEQFF	TGCAGCGGATCTAGCGGGAGGGCCTCGAGGGGTGTTGAGCAGTTCTTC
NA	NA	TRBJ1-1	TRBV2	CASSVIAVNTEAFF	TGTGCCAGCAGTGTTATAGCCGTGAACACTGAAGCTTTCTTT
once	NA	TRBJ1-5	TRBV21-1	CASSKAAGPSRGDSNQPQHF	TGTGCCAGCAGCAAAGCTGCGGGACCCTCCCGAGGGGATAGCAATCAGCCCCAGCATTTT
NA	NA	TRBJ1-2	TRBV11-3	CASSLGEGYTF	TGTGCCAGCAGCTTAGGAGAAGGCTACACCTTC
NA	TRBD1	TRBJ2-1	TRBV19	CASNPSDREYNEQFF	TGTGCCAGTAATCCCTCGGACAGGGAGTACAATGAGCAGTTCTTC
NA	TRBD1	TRBJ2-2	TRBV25-1	CASTHRTGGTGELFF	TGTGCCAGCACCCATCGGACAGGGGGCACCGGGGAGCTGTTTTTT
NA	TRBD1	TRBJ2-7	TRBV2	CASKRTGPTYEQYF	TGTGCCAGCAAAAGGACAGGGCCTACCTACGAGCAGTACTTC
NA	TRBD1	TRBJ2-1	TRBV2	CASRGQGGSYNEQFF	TGTGCCAGCAGAGGACAGGGAGGCTCCTACAATGAGCAGTTCTTC